This T cell receptor (beta chain) was sequenced in a study of blood T cell repertoires in COVID-19. Across the study: Researchers got acute and convalescent COVID-19 samples from the United States, Italy and Spain. Nucleic acid was either cDNA or gDNA, and it came from T cells, B-cell-depleted T cells, or PBMCs.

This CDR3 is built from 18 residues. Trimming took 6 bases from V and 0 from J, leaving 21 bases between them. Germline CDR1 is KGHSH and CDR2 is LQKENI. Sequenced by immunoSEQ multiplex PCR; TCRdb stores in-frame clones only, minus some. In the table there are hundreds of thousands of clones, 80% to 90% of which are singletons. The study recruited people aged roughly 18 to 100 years across approximately 24 US areas. Grouping used clinical history reported by participants in a survey and questionnaire. The chain links TRBV18 to TRBJ1-5; D ambiguous. This clonotype was obtained from a man between 25 and 39 years old who had recovered from COVID-19. The sample was PBMCs or T cells enriched from blood (not recorded which). The CDR3 DNA sequence: TGTGCCAGCTCCCGAAGGACGGACTCCCTTTATAGCAATCAGCCCCAGCATTTT. It codes for CASSRRTDSLYSNQPQHF.